The clone carrying this TCR beta chain has only a few counts. Its target is unknown. TCRdb fed the 5' RACE reads into MiXCR, producing one record per CDR3 protein. Altogether 200,000 to 300,000 distinct CDR3 sequences are present, 13% being singletons, with the ten largest covering 0.45% to 0.65%. The CDR3 covers 14 residues. Germline lookup yields CDR1 SEHNR and CDR2 FQNEAQ (reference sequence). Deletions cut 5 bases from V and 3 bases from J, with 14 bases between. This specimen belongs to a study of T cells after yellow fever vaccination. General study points: Secondary responses were weaker yet peaked faster, day 5 versus 15. Clonotypes appearing in both CD4 and CD8 compartments existed, and their share was small.

The clonotype originates from a man aged 25 to 40 who received the YFV17D yellow fever vaccine. Material: CD4+ T cells sorted from PBMCs, obtained 45 days after the yellow fever booster vaccination. The V gene is TRBV7-9, the J gene TRBJ2-7; D is possibly TRBD1 (6 bases). Here the CDR3 reads CASSPQGQIYEQYF. In DNA, the CDR3 is TGTGCCAGCAGCCCCCAAGGACAGATCTACGAGCAGTACTTC. Supplemented by reference TRBV7-9 and TRBJ2-7, the full variable domain reads DTGVSQNPRHKITKRGQNVTFRCDPISEHNRLYWYRQTLGQGPEFLTYFQNEAQLEKSRLLSDRFSAERPKGSFSTLEIQRTEQGDSAMYLCASSPQGQIYEQYFGPGTRLTVT.